The clone carrying this T cell receptor beta chain showed up many times. These data originate in a study of T-cell reconstitution after alpha-beta-depleted transplantation in children. A TCRbeta library incorporating unique molecular identifiers was prepared. From the PCR reads, TCRdb called clonotypes with MiXCR, one entry per CDR3 protein. The sample consists of roughly 400,000 distinct CDR3 sequences, around 21% of them appearing once. V dropped 7 bases and J dropped 8 bases, with 9 bases sitting between them. CDR1 and CDR2 (germline): MGHRA, YSYEKL. The CDR3 totals 12 residues. This receptor was obtained from a human donor who donated a stem cell graft to a child with acute myeloid leukemia. This specimen consisted of PBMCs from the stem cell graft donor, obtained from the stem cell graft. The chain couples TRBV4-1 to TRBJ1-6; no firm D call. The CDR3 nucleotides are TGCGCCAGCAAAGGGTCGGATTCACCCCTCCACTTT. This encodes CASKGSDSPLHF.